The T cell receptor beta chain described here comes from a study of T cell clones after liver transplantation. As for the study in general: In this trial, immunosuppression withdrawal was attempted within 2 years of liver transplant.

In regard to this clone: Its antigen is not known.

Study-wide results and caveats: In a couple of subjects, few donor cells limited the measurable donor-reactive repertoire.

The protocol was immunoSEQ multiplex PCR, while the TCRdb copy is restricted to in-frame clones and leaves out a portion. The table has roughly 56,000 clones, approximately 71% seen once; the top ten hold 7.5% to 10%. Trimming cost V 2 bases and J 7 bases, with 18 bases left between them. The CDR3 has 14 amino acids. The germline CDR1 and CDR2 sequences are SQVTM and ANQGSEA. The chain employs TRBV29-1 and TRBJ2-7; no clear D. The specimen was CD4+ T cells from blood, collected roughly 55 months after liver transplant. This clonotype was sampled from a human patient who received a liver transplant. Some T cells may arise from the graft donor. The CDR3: CSVESGRTSGEQYF. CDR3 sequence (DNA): TGCAGCGTTGAATCTGGTCGCACGTCTGGGGAGCAGTACTTC.